What follows are 28 T cell receptor beta chains derived from one specimen sequenced in a study of CD8 T cells in Susac syndrome. cDNA came from approximately 0.5 to 1 ug RNA primed by random hexamers. TCRdb re-derived calls from the immunoSEQ multiplex PCR reads in MiXCR, one entry per CDR3 protein. Here the sample spans about 140,000 distinct CDR3 sequences, approximately 95% being singletons. Material for sequencing was CD8+ T cells from PBMCs. These receptor sequences come from a human donor in good health.

The J gene is TRBJ2-1, the V gene TRBV6-6; D might be TRBD2 (6 bases). The V end lost 7 bases, the J end lost 6 bases, and 10 bases lay between the germline ends. The CDR3 loop spans 12 amino acids. Germline V gene data show CDR1 as MNHNY and CDR2 as SVGAGI (reference sequence). CDR3 residues: CASTPGVNEQFF. The CDR3 nucleotides are TGTGCCAGCACGCCGGGGGTCAATGAGCAGTTCTTC.

The J gene is TRBJ1-2, the V gene TRBV20-1; D unresolved. V gave up 6 bases and J gave up 3 bases, with 8 bases separating them. Germline lookup yields CDR1 DFQATT and CDR2 SNEGSKA (reference sequence). The length of the CDR3 is 11 residues. CDR3 sequence reads: CSAIAYYGYTF. In DNA form, the CDR3 reads TGCAGTGCGATCGCTTACTATGGCTACACCTTC.

The sample holds one count of this clonotype. The J gene is TRBJ2-7, the V gene TRBV29-1; 10 nucleotides match TRBD1. CDR3 size: 14 residues. Germline CDR1 SQVTM, CDR2 ANQGSEA. V gave up 6 bases and J gave up 2 bases; unmatched junction bases: 7. CDR3 nucleotide sequence: TGCAGCGTCCTGGACAGGGGGAAAGCCTACGAGCAGTACTTC. Protein: CSVLDRGKAYEQYF.

The V call is TRBV6-5, the J call TRBJ2-1; 11 bases align to TRBD2. The J segment lost 7 bases and the V segment lost 5 bases, leaving 4 bases of the junction unmatched. CDR1 is MNHEY, CDR2 SVGAGI, per germline. This CDR3 has 14 residues. CDR3 amino acids: CASSPWTSGNEQFF. CDR3 in DNA: TGTGCCAGCAGTCCCTGGACTAGCGGGAATGAGCAGTTCTTC.

The chain couples TRBV3-1 to TRBJ2-7, with a tentative D call TRBD1 (5 bases). The V and J ends lost 8 bases and 0 bases respectively, with 11 bases between them. CDR1 and CDR2 (germline): LGHDT, YNNKEL (reference sequence). The CDR3 loop spans 13 amino acids. For the CDR3, the DNA is TGTGCCAGCTGCTATAGGGGCTCCTACGAGCAGTACTTC. This sequence encodes CASCYRGSYEQYF.

This chain links TRBV27 with TRBJ2-1; 9 nucleotides match TRBD2. There are 14 residues in the CDR3. The ends lost 3 bases at V and 9 bases at J; junction bases unmatched: 6. Germline-derived CDR1 and CDR2 are MNHEY and SMNVEV (reference sequence). CDR3 bases: TGTGCCAGCAGTTTTAGCGGGAGCACTGGTGAGCAGTTCTTC. Amino acids: CASSFSGSTGEQFF.

V and J are TRBV15 and TRBJ2-3, with 12 bases aligning to TRBD2. V dropped 2 bases and J dropped 5; count of bases not matched to a gene: 5. The germline V gene has CDR1 LNHNV and CDR2 YYDKDF (reference sequence). This CDR3 comprises 16 residues. This CDR3 is CATSRRLAGAGDTQYF. Here the CDR3 DNA reads TGTGCCACCAGCAGACGACTAGCGGGAGCTGGAGATACGCAGTATTTT.

The V call is TRBV7-2, the J call TRBJ2-7; D possibly corresponds to TRBD2 (5 bases). Germline assignment: CDR1 SGHTA and CDR2 FQGNSA. CDR3 size: 14 residues. The V and J ends lost 5 bases and 0 bases respectively, with 11 bases between them. DNA of the CDR3: TGTGCCAGCAGCGTCCTAGCTGGCTCCTACGAGCAGTACTTC. Encoded protein: CASSVLAGSYEQYF.

The rearrangement links TRBV13 to TRBJ2-3; D is undetermined. There are 14 residues in the CDR3. Germline CDR1 PRHDT, CDR2 FYEKMQ (reference sequence). Trimming removed 9 bases at V and 2 bases at J, with 15 bases between. The CDR3 is CASSSSDLTDTQYF. CDR3 sequence (DNA): TGTGCCAGTTCCTCTAGTGATCTCACAGATACGCAGTATTTT.

The chain has TRBV27 and TRBJ2-1; D ambiguous. V was pared by 6 bases and J by 3 bases, with 12 bases between. CDR3 length: 14 amino acids. Germline lookup yields CDR1 MNHEY and CDR2 SMNVEV (reference sequence). CDR3 sequence reads: CASSRPSIYNEQFF. In nucleotides, the CDR3 is TGTGCCAGCAGCAGGCCTAGTATCTACAATGAGCAGTTCTTC.

A word on this clonotype: Sequence at one end of the junction differs from germline and may be a read error. The chain employs TRBV6-1 and TRBJ2-3; the match to TRBD2 covers 7 bases. Germline CDR1 MNHNS, CDR2 SASEGT. The CDR3 covers 15 residues. CDR3: CASTEDGRNTDTQYF. CDR3 bases: TGTGCCAGCACTGAAGACGGGAGGAACACAGATACGCAGTATTTT.

This chain links TRBV29-1 with TRBJ2-3; D possibly corresponds to TRBD2 (6 bases). The CDR3 loop spans 14 amino acids. Germline values: CDR1 SQVTM, CDR2 ANQGSEA. Trimming stripped 4 bases from V and 3 bases from J, with 14 bases between. CDR3 protein: CSVGLARRTDTQYF. CDR3 coding DNA: TGCAGCGTTGGGCTAGCGCGGCGGACAGATACGCAGTATTTT.

The V and J genes are TRBV15 and TRBJ2-7; TRBD2 is a possible D gene (6 bases). The V and J ends lost 6 bases and 7 bases respectively, with 10 bases between them. CDR1 and CDR2 (germline): LNHNV, YYDKDF (reference sequence). This CDR3 region has 11 residues. CDR3 nucleotide sequence: TGTGCCACCAGAGGAGGGAATGAGCAGTACTTC. Translating gives CATRGGNEQYF.

This chain uses TRBV27 with TRBJ2-3; D is possibly TRBD2 (5 bases). Germline V gene sequence: CDR1 MNHEY, CDR2 SMNVEV (reference sequence). Trimming pared 6 bases from V and 6 bases from J, leaving 13 bases between. The CDR3 length is 13 residues. For the CDR3, the DNA is TGTGCCAGCAGCCCCCCGGGAAGGGATACGCAGTATTTT. Translation: CASSPPGRDTQYF.

The chain combines TRBV5-4 with TRBJ2-3; tentatively, D is TRBD2 (6 bases). The CDR3 is made up of 15 amino acids. CDR1 and CDR2 from the germline V gene are SGHNT and YYREEE (reference sequence). Trimming pared 3 bases from V and 2 bases from J, leaving 13 bases between. As DNA, the CDR3 is TGTGCCAGCAGCTCTCCGGGACTTAACACAGATACGCAGTATTTT. Translation: CASSSPGLNTDTQYF.

The genes are TRBV29-1 and TRBJ2-7; 9 bases align to TRBD1. The CDR3 loop spans 14 amino acids. V gave up 4 bases and J gave up 2 bases; unmatched junction bases: 6. Looked up from germline, CDR1 is SQVTM and CDR2 is ANQGSEA. The CDR3 DNA reads as TGCAGCGTTGTTGGGACAGGGCAAACCTACGAGCAGTACTTC. It yields the protein CSVVGTGQTYEQYF.

V is TRBV27 and J is TRBJ2-1; 12 nucleotides match TRBD2. V shed 6 bases, J shed 9 bases, and the junction held 12 bases outside the gene matches. Looked up from germline, CDR1 is MNHEY and CDR2 is SMNVEV (reference sequence). The CDR3 loop spans 16 amino acids. The CDR3 DNA follows: TGTGCCAGCAGCCCGACTAGCGGGAGTTTTTCGATTGAGCAGTTCTTC. Translation: CASSPTSGSFSIEQFF.

The V call is TRBV4-2, the J call TRBJ1-1; tentatively, D is TRBD1 (5 bases). With 2 bases removed from V and 4 bases from J, the gap between germline ends came to 14 bases. This CDR3 is 15 amino acids long. Germline V gene lookup returns CDR1 LGHNA and CDR2 YNFKEQ. For the CDR3, the DNA is TGTGCCAGCAGCCAAATCAGAACAGGCAGCACTGAAGCTTTCTTT. Protein product: CASSQIRTGSTEAFF.

V and J are TRBV27 and TRBJ1-1; perhaps TRBD1 as D (5 bases). CDR1 and CDR2 from the germline V gene are MNHEY and SMNVEV (reference sequence). V lost 8 bases to trimming and J lost 3 bases, with 13 bases between them. CDR3 length equals 13 residues. The CDR3 DNA sequence: TGTGCCAGCGGAGGGGACCTGTACACTGAAGCTTTCTTT. Protein: CASGGDLYTEAFF.

V gene TRBV7-2 combines with J gene TRBJ2-3; D is ambiguous. This CDR3 contains 14 residues. V was cut by 3 bases and J by 0 bases, with 7 bases left in between. Germline loops: CDR1 SGHTA, CDR2 FQGNSA. The chain's CDR3 is CASSFQASTDTQYF. CDR3 DNA: TGTGCCAGCAGCTTCCAAGCTAGCACAGATACGCAGTATTTT. Looking up the rest from reference TRBV7-2 and TRBJ2-3 gives the full variable domain: GAGVSQSPSNKVTEKGKDVELRCDPISGHTALYWYRQSLGQGLEFLIYFQGNSAPDKSGLPSDRFSAERTGGSVSTLTIQRTQQEDSAVYLCASSFQASTDTQYFGPGTRLTVL.

The rearrangement links TRBV9 to TRBJ2-1, with 7 positions matching TRBD2. The CDR3 consists of 14 residues. After removal of 7 bases from V and 4 bases from J, the junction contained 8 bases not matched to a gene. From germline, CDR1 is SGDLS and CDR2 YYNGEE. CDR3 residues: CASGPQGLYNEQFF. As DNA, the CDR3 is TGTGCCAGCGGGCCTCAGGGACTATACAATGAGCAGTTCTTC.

The chain joins TRBV30 to TRBJ1-1; D is ambiguous. The germline V gene encodes CDR1 GTSNPN and CDR2 SVGIG (reference sequence). Trimming removed 4 bases from V and 4 bases from J, with 13 bases in between. The CDR3 extends over 13 amino acids. The CDR3 DNA is TGTGCCTGGACCCCGGGAATGGGCACTGAAGCTTTCTTT. Encoded protein: CAWTPGMGTEAFF.

The J gene is TRBJ1-1, the V gene TRBV15; 9 bases fit TRBD1. Losses at the gene ends were 1 base for V and 0 bases for J; bases not matched to a gene: 3. This CDR3 region has 16 residues. Germline V CDR1 and CDR2: LNHNV, YYDKDF (reference sequence). The CDR3 is CATSRGQGVLNTEAFF. CDR3 nucleotides: TGTGCCACCAGCAGAGGACAGGGGGTTTTGAACACTGAAGCTTTCTTT.

The count of this clonotype is one. The gene calls are TRBV29-1 and TRBJ2-7; the match to TRBD2 covers 15 bases. V lost 5 bases and J lost 2; bases outside the gene matches: 10. CDR3 size: 17 residues. The germline gives CDR1 SQVTM, CDR2 ANQGSEA. The CDR3 DNA follows: TGCAGCGTTTTAAGGACTAGCGGGAGGGACCCCACCTACGAGCAGTACTTC. Amino acid sequence: CSVLRTSGRDPTYEQYF.

This clonotype showed up just once. The chain combines TRBV28 with TRBJ2-3; a possible D gene is TRBD1 (5 bases). The CDR3 spans 13 residues. V was trimmed by 4 bases and J by 5 bases, leaving 10 bases between them. Germline V gives CDR1 MDHEN, CDR2 SYDVKM. As DNA, the CDR3 is TGTGCCAGCAGTTGGGGCTCGGGAGATACGCAGTATTTT. Residues: CASSWGSGDTQYF.

This chain uses TRBV7-9 with TRBJ2-2, with 11 bases identical to TRBD2. The V gene's germline CDR1 is SEHNR and CDR2 FQNEAQ (reference sequence). V lost 5 bases to trimming and J lost 4 bases; unmatched junction nucleotides: 9. CDR3 size: 17 residues. The CDR3 loop reads CASSPSGTSGSTGELFF. DNA of the CDR3: TGTGCCAGCAGCCCCTCCGGCACTAGCGGGAGCACCGGGGAGCTGTTTTTT.

The genes are TRBV5-6 and TRBJ2-5; no firm D call. V lost 0 bases, J lost 4 bases, and 10 bases lay in between. Germline V gives CDR1 SGHDT, CDR2 YYEEEE. This CDR3 region has 14 residues. CDR3 region: CASSLAPPGETQYF. The CDR3 coding sequence is TGTGCCAGCAGCTTGGCCCCACCCGGAGAGACCCAGTACTTC.

This chain connects TRBV7-9 to TRBJ2-7; D is perhaps TRBD2 (6 bases). CDR1 is SEHNR, CDR2 FQNEAQ, per germline (reference sequence). The CDR3 runs 14 residues. V gave up 6 bases and J gave up 0 bases, with 12 bases separating them. The CDR3 loop reads CASRGRESSYEQYF. The CDR3 bases are TGTGCCAGCAGGGGACGGGAGAGCTCCTACGAGCAGTACTTC.